This T cell receptor beta chain derives from a study of blood T cell repertoires in COVID-19. About the study: Material from acute and convalescent COVID-19 was sourced from the United States, Italy and Spain. Sources were T cells, B-cell-depleted T cells, or PBMCs; the material itself was cDNA or gDNA.

Per germline, CDR1 SGHTA and CDR2 FQGNSA. The CDR3 is 16 residues long. With 5 bases clipped from V and 5 bases from J, the junction kept 9 bases outside the gene matches. Authors' analysis steps: Nucleated cell number was recorded as an estimate derived from reference gene primer amplification. Assay: immunoSEQ multiplex PCR; the TCRdb copy retains only in-frame clones and omits some. V, J and clone size derive from that table, while D and trimming were established from the DNA sequence. Here the sample spans some 260,000 clones, more than 70% being singletons. The source material was peripheral blood. This rearrangement joins TRBV7-2 to TRBJ1-6; 7 positions match TRBD1. This receptor was identified in a woman aged 40 to 50 who had recovered from COVID-19. The CDR3 nucleotides read TGTGCCAGCAGCGAGACAACAGGGGTTAATAATTCACCCCTCCACTTT. Translated: CASSETTGVNNSPLHF.